This T cell receptor beta chain was documented in a study of CD8 T cells in ankylosing spondylitis. This clonotype has ten or more counts. What it binds is not known. TCRdb fed the 5' RACE reads into MiXCR, producing one record per CDR3 protein. Of under 400,000 distinct CDR3 sequences listed, around a tenth are singletons. The CDR3 covers 13 residues. Trimming pared 7 bases from V and 9 bases from J, leaving 13 bases between. In germline, CDR1 is MNHNS, CDR2 SASEGT. Study conclusions and caveats: Reports say disease-linked clones showed up significantly more in matched ankylosing spondylitis synovial fluid.

The chain has TRBV6-1 and TRBJ1-6; possible D gene TRBD1, 6 bases. Sequenced material: blood, either unsorted or a sorted T cell fraction (not recorded which). The sequence derives from a female donor with ankylosing spondylitis or in good health (not recorded which). CDR3 protein: CASIPTRGSPLHF. The CDR3 DNA follows: TGTGCCAGCATCCCCACCAGGGGTTCACCCCTCCACTTT.